This TCR beta chain was obtained from a study of T cell responses to AZD1222 COVID-19 vaccine. The assay was immunoSEQ multiplex PCR, and TCRdb's table has in-frame clones only and misses some. The table has more than 250,000 clones, more than 80% seen once. Trimming cost V 6 bases and J 1 base; bases outside gene matches: 22. This CDR3 spans 22 amino acids. The V and J genes are TRBV23-1 and TRBJ1-4; 11 bases agree with TRBD1. TRBV23-1 is given ORF status, its function remaining uncertain. This receptor was taken from an adult in good health. Sequencing was performed on peripheral blood, taken on day 0 of AZD1222 vaccination. The CDR3 sequence is CASRLGQGAPGGPGVTNEKLFF. The CDR3 DNA reads TGCGCCAGCAGACTCGGACAGGGGGCTCCGGGGGGCCCCGGGGTAACTAATGAAAAACTGTTTTTT.